This TCR beta chain was profiled in a study of cytotoxic CD8 clonotypes in ibrutinib-treated CLL. A 1 in 200,000 to 1 in 1 million T cell depth was the sequencing target. The table came from immunoSEQ multiplex PCR; TCRdb's copy has only in-frame clones and leaves some out. The table includes roughly 15,000 clones, roughly two thirds detected once. The CDR3 is 13 residues long. V lost 7 bases and J 2 bases, leaving 14 bases between the germline ends. Germline V CDR1 and CDR2: SQVTM, ANQGSEA. The source of this sequence is a human donor with chronic lymphocytic leukemia. Sequencing was performed on PBMCs, taken before ibrutinib treatment. This sequence joins TRBV29-1 and TRBJ1-1; unclear D gene. The CDR3 DNA is TGCAGCGCCCAACCGGATGAAAACACTGAAGCTTTCTTT. As protein: CSAQPDENTEAFF.